These T cell receptor beta chains were read from a single sample in a study of blood T cell repertoires in COVID-19. Produced via immunoSEQ multiplex PCR; TCRdb's table is partial and in-frame only. The table records about 58,000 clones, about 85% of them present only once. Input material: peripheral blood. These receptors came from a man aged 35 to 55 with active COVID-19. The CDR3 runs from the conserved cysteine through the conserved F or W. The D gene is left open where the match is weak. Clone size is not always given. Where it is, it says once, few, many or a class for expanded clones.

>TRBD1|TRBJ1-2|TRBV27|NA
TGTGCCAGCAGTCGAAACGCGGCAGGGGGCTATGGCTACACCTTC
CASSRNAAGGYGYTF
>TRBD2|TRBJ2-5|TRBV19|NA
TGTGCCAGTAGTATCCGGCTAGCGGGAGGGCAAGAGACCCAGTACTTC
CASSIRLAGGQETQYF
>NA|TRBJ1-3|TRBV19|NA
TGTGCCAGTAGTATCTATCCTAGCTCTGGAAACACCATATATTTT
CASSIYPSSGNTIYF
>NA|TRBJ1-1|TRBV3-1/TRBV3-2|NA
TGTGCCAGCAGCCTCACAGCTAACACTGAAGCTTTCTTT
CASSLTANTEAFF
>NA|TRBJ2-1|TRBV2|NA
TGTGCGTTGCTGGGGGCGAGAGCGGCCGGCTCCTACAATGAGCAGTTCTTC
CALLGARAAGSYNEQFF
>NA|TRBJ2-5|TRBV28|NA
TGTGCCAGCAGTTTAGTCGGGCAGGGAGAGACCCAGTACTTC
CASSLVGQGETQYF
>NA|TRBJ1-6|TRBV11-2|NA
TGTGCCAGCAGCTTACAGGGCCGGGGGAATTCACCCCTCCACTTT
CASSLQGRGNSPLHF
>TRBD2|TRBJ2-3|TRBV11-3|NA
TGTGCCAGCAGCTCTAGCGGGAGGGGGTCAGATACGCAGTATTTT
CASSSSGRGSDTQYF
>TRBD1|TRBJ2-3|TRBV19|NA
TGTGCCAGTATCCCGGGACAGGGGGCTATGGGGAGTACAGATACGCAGTATTTT
CASIPGQGAMGSTDTQYF
>NA|TRBJ2-5|TRBV11-2|NA
TGTGCCAGCAGGGCGGGACCTAGGGAAGAGACCCAGTACTTC
CASRAGPREETQYF
>TRBD2|TRBJ2-6|TRBV30|few
TGTGCCTGGAGTTCCAGCGGGAGTTCGTCCCTCTCTGGGGCCAACGTCCTGACTTTC
CAWSSSGSSSLSGANVLTF
>TRBD1|TRBJ2-7|TRBV27|few
TGTGCCAGCAGTCCAGGGGGTTACGAGCAGTACTTC
CASSPGGYEQYF
>TRBD1|TRBJ2-7|TRBV19|NA
TGTGCCAGTAGTATAGCCAGGGGGAGCCACGAGCAGTACTTC
CASSIARGSHEQYF
>NA|TRBJ2-3|TRBV18|NA
TGTGCCAGCTCACCCTCCTACAGCTACTCTAGCACAGATACGCAGTATTTT
CASSPSYSYSSTDTQYF
>TRBD1|TRBJ2-5|TRBV4-1|once
TGCGCCAGCAGCCGGGGACAGGGTCAAGAGACCCAGTACTTC
CASSRGQGQETQYF
>NA|TRBJ2-6|TRBV11-2|NA
TGTGCCAGCAGCCTCGGTCTGCGGGGGGCCAACGTCCTGACTTTC
CASSLGLRGANVLTF
>NA|TRBJ2-7|TRBV27|NA
TGTGCCAGCAGTTCTCTTTGGGAGGTCAATCCCTACGAGCAGTACTTC
CASSSLWEVNPYEQYF
>NA|TRBJ1-1|TRBV5-4|NA
TGTGCCAGCAACCCGGTGGGGGGGAACACTGAAGCTTTCTTT
CASNPVGGNTEAFF
>TRBD1|TRBJ2-4|TRBV5-1|NA
TGCGCCAGCAGCTTGGCGGGACAGGGTGGAGGCATTCAGTACTTC
CASSLAGQGGGIQYF
>NA|TRBJ2-7|TRBV6-6|NA
TGTGCCAGCAGTTACTCGGCGGCGGAGCGCTCCTACGAGCAGTACTTC
CASSYSAAERSYEQYF
>NA|TRBJ2-1|TRBV19|NA
TGTGCCAGTAGTATAGGCGGCGGCTCCTACAATGAGCAGTTCTTC
CASSIGGGSYNEQFF
>TRBD2|TRBJ2-2|TRBV10-3|NA
TGTGCCATCAGTGGAGGAGCGGGAGGAGACACCGGGGAGCTGTTTTTT
CAISGGAGGDTGELFF
>TRBD1|TRBJ1-2|TRBV28|NA
TGTGCCAGCAGCACAGGGGGGGGAAACTATGGCTACACCTTC
CASSTGGGNYGYTF
>NA|TRBJ2-3|TRBV5-6|NA
TGTGCCAGCAGCTTTGATCGGGATACGCAGTATTTT
CASSFDRDTQYF
>TRBD2|TRBJ2-1|TRBV5-8|NA
TGTGCCAGCATCCCGGGACTACCCTTTTACAATGAGCAGTTCTTC
CASIPGLPFYNEQFF
>TRBD1|TRBJ2-7|TRBV10-3|NA
TGTGCCATCAGTGAGCCCGGGACAGGGCGCAACGAGCAGTACTTC
CAISEPGTGRNEQYF
>NA|TRBJ2-7|TRBV28|NA
TGTGCCAGCAGTTTAGACGCTAGACAGTACTTC
CASSLDARQYF
>TRBD1|TRBJ2-1|TRBV27|NA
TGTGCCAGCAGTCCGAATCCACAGGGGACGGGTGAGCAGTTCTTC
CASSPNPQGTGEQFF
>NA|TRBJ1-1|TRBV6-5|NA
TGTGCCAGCAGTTTTTATCGGACTGAAGCTTTCTTT
CASSFYRTEAFF